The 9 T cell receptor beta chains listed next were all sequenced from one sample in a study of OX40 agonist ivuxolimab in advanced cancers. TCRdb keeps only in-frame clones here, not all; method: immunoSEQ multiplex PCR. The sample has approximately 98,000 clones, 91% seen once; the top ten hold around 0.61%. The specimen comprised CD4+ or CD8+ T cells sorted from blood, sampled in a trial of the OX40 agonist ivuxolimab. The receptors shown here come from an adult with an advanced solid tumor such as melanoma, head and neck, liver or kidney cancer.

The CDR3 DNA follows: TGTGCCAGCAGCCTACAGGCGATCAATCAGCCCCAGCATTTT. Protein sequence: CASSLQAINQPQHF. The V and J genes are TRBV27 and TRBJ1-5; TRBD1 is a possible D gene (5 bases). Germline V gene data show CDR1 as MNHEY and CDR2 as SMNVEV (reference sequence). Trimming took off 6 bases at V and 3 bases at J, with 12 bases between the two ends. The CDR3 spans 14 residues.

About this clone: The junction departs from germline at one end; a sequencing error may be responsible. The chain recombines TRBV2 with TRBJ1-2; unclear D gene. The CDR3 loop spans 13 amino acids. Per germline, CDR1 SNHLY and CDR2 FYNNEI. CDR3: CASSEGWGYGYTF. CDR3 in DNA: TGTGCCAGCAGCGAAGGGTGGGGCTATGGCTACACCTTC.

This CDR3 reads CASSRTGSPLHF. Here the CDR3 DNA reads TGTGCCAGTAGCAGAACAGGGTCACCCCTCCACTTT. The rearrangement joins TRBV19 to TRBJ1-6; perhaps TRBD1 as D (6 bases). Germline lookup yields CDR1 LNHDA and CDR2 SQIVND (reference sequence). There are 12 residues in the CDR3. Trimming took off 6 bases at V and 10 bases at J, with 10 bases between the two ends.

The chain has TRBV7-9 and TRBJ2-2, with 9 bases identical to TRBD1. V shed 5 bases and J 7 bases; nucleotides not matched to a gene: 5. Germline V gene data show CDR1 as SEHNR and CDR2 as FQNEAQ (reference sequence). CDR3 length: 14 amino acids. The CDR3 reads CASSPQGADGELFF. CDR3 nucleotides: TGTGCCAGCAGCCCACAGGGGGCGGACGGGGAGCTGTTTTTT.

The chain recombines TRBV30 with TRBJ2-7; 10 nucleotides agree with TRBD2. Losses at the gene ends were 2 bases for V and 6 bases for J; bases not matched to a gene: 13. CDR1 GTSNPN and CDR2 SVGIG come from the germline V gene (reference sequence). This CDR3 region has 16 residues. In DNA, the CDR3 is TGTGCCTGGAGTCCCGCTAGCGGGGGAGTTCAGCGCGAGCAGTACTTC. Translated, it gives CAWSPASGGVQREQYF. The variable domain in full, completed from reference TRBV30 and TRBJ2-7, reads SQTIHQWPATLVQPVGSPLSLECTVEGTSNPNLYWYRQAAGRGLQLLFYSVGIGQISSEVPQNLSASRPQDRQFILSSKKLLLSDSGFYLCAWSPASGGVQREQYFGPGTRLTVT.

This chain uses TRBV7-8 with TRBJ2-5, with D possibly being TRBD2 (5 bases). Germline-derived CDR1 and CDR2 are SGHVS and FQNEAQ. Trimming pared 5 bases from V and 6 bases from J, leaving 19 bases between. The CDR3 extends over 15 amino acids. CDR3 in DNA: TGTGCCAGCAGCCCCCGGTGGGGAGACGGAAAGACCCAGTACTTC. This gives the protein CASSPRWGDGKTQYF.

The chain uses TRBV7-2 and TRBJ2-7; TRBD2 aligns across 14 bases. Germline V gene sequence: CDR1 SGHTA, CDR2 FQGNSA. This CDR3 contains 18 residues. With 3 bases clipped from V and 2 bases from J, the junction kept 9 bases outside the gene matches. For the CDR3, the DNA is TGTGCCAGCAGCTTCCCCGGGACTAGCGGGAGAAAACCCTACGAGCAGTACTTC. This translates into CASSFPGTSGRKPYEQYF. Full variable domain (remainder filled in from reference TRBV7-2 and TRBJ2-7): GAGVSQSPSNKVTEKGKDVELRCDPISGHTALYWYRQSLGQGLEFLIYFQGNSAPDKSGLPSDRFSAERTGGSVSTLTIQRTQQEDSAVYLCASSFPGTSGRKPYEQYFGPGTRLTVT.

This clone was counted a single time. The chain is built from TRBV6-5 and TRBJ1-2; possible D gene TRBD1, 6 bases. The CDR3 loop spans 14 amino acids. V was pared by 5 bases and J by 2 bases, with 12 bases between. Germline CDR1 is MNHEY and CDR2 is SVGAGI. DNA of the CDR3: TGTGCCAGCAGTGCCCTACAGGGCAACTATGGCTACACCTTC. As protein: CASSALQGNYGYTF.

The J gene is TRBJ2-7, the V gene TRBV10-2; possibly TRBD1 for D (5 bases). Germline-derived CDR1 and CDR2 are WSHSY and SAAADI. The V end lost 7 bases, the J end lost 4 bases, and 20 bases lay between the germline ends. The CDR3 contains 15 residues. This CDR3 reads CASNKGHSQSYEQYF. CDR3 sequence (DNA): TGCGCCAGCAACAAGGGGCACAGTCAATCGTACGAGCAGTACTTC.